Listed below are T cell receptor beta chains from one sample, sequenced in a study of T cell repertoires in cytomegalovirus infection. TCRdb itself ran the reads through MiXCR, one entry per CDR3 protein. Altogether about 400,000 distinct CDR3 sequences are present, 15% to 20% being singletons, with the ten largest covering 8.7%. Input material: PBMCs. The source of these receptors is a human donor in good health (CMV status not recorded). Some clones in this sample may be carry-over from other donors' samples. Each CDR3 is given with its conserved first and last residue. Fields, in order: CDR3 length, J gene, V gene, D gene, clone size, CDR3 protein, CDR3 DNA. D genes are given only for firm matches. Rows may omit the clone size; those that give it use once, few, many or a size class.

>13|TRBJ1-5|TRBV19|.|few
CASRTVSNQPQHF
TGTGCCAGTAGGACAGTCAGCAATCAGCCCCAGCATTTT
>16|TRBJ2-5|TRBV6-1|.|.
CASSEGLHLYQETQYF
TGTGCCAGCAGTGAAGGTCTCCACCTGTACCAAGAGACCCAGTACTTC
>15|TRBJ2-5|TRBV5-4|TRBD2|few
CASSPRGGLAETQYF
TGTGCCAGCAGCCCGCGGGGGGGGCTGGCAGAGACCCAGTACTTC
>15|TRBJ1-4|TRBV5-1|TRBD1|few
CASRETGFGDEKLFF
TGCGCCAGCAGAGAGACAGGGTTCGGGGATGAAAAACTGTTTTTT
>14|TRBJ1-5|TRBV20-1|.|few
CSDKEPPYNQPQHF
TGCAGTGATAAGGAGCCACCCTATAATCAGCCCCAGCATTTT
>16|TRBJ2-7|TRBV7-9|.|many
CASTPIGSGSHYEQYF
TGTGCCAGCACCCCGATCGGGTCGGGGAGCCACTACGAGCAGTACTTC
>13|TRBJ2-7|TRBV20-1|TRBD2|.
CSARTSGGLEQYF
TGCAGTGCTAGAACTAGCGGAGGGTTAGAGCAGTACTTC
>16|TRBJ1-4|TRBV19|.|few
CASSAREPIGNEKLFF
TGTGCCAGTAGTGCCAGGGAGCCAATAGGAAATGAAAAACTGTTTTTT
>13|TRBJ1-5|TRBV20-1|TRBD1|few
CSASTGINQPQHF
TGCAGTGCTTCGACAGGGATAAATCAGCCCCAGCATTTT
>15|TRBJ1-4|TRBV5-5|TRBD1|.
CASSLGGQSNEKLFF
TGTGCCAGCAGCTTGGGGGGACAGTCTAATGAAAAACTGTTTTTT
>10|TRBJ1-2|TRBV20-1|.|.
CSASGGSYTF
TGCAGTGCTAGCGGGGGAAGCTACACCTTC
>14|TRBJ1-6|TRBV7-2|.|many
CASSPRTGNSPLHF
TGTGCCAGCAGCCCCCGGACGGGAAATTCACCCCTCCACTTT
>15|TRBJ2-3|TRBV28|.|.
CASSKGGGRGDTQYF
TGTGCCAGCTCAAAAGGGGGGGGCCGGGGAGATACGCAGTATTTT
>12|TRBJ1-1|TRBV20-1|.|many
CRGGGGRTEAFF
TGCAGGGGGGGAGGGGGGAGAACTGAAGCTTTCTTT
>15|TRBJ1-5|TRBV7-2|.|many
CASSLGVDGNQPQHF
TGTGCCAGCAGCTTAGGGGTGGACGGGAATCAGCCCCAGCATTTT
>15|TRBJ1-5|TRBV15|.|.
CATSRDMGANQPQHF
TGTGCCACCAGCAGAGATATGGGGGCCAATCAGCCCCAGCATTTT
>14|TRBJ2-4|TRBV27|.|.
CASSPHIAKNIQYF
TGTGCCAGCAGTCCCCATATAGCCAAAAACATTCAGTACTTC
>13|TRBJ2-2|TRBV19|.|few
CASSRTGPGELFF
TGTGCCAGTTCCAGAACAGGCCCCGGGGAGCTGTTTTTT
>15|TRBJ1-4|TRBV18|.|.
CASSPSAGAGEKLFF
TGTGCCAGCTCACCATCGGCAGGGGCGGGTGAAAAACTGTTTTTT
>16|TRBJ2-2|TRBV7-8|TRBD2|many
CASSPSGGANTGELFF
TGTGCCAGCAGCCCCAGCGGGGGGGCGAACACCGGGGAGCTGTTTTTT
>14|TRBJ1-4|TRBV7-8|TRBD1|.
CASSRTGVQEKLFF
TGTGCCAGCAGCCGGACAGGGGTACAAGAAAAACTGTTTTTT
>14|TRBJ2-1|TRBV5-4|.|.
CASSLPGSHNEQFF
TGTGCCAGCAGCTTGCCCGGGAGCCACAATGAGCAGTTCTTC
>12|TRBJ1-1|TRBV6-2/TRBV6-3|.|.
CASSRGVTEAFF
TGTGCCAGCAGCCGAGGGGTCACTGAAGCTTTCTTT
>14|TRBJ1-2|TRBV12-3/TRBV12-4|.|many
CASSLMGANYGYTF
TGTGCCAGCAGTTTAATGGGAGCTAACTATGGCTACACCTTC
>17|TRBJ2-3|TRBV6-2/TRBV6-3|TRBD2|.
CASRSGTRIKNTDTQYF
TGTGCCAGCAGAAGCGGGACGAGGATAAAGAACACAGATACGCAGTATTTT